This T cell receptor (beta chain) was captured by sequencing in a study of Graves' ophthalmopathy and Graves' hyperthyroidism. Study conclusions and caveats: In blood, most expanded thyroid clonotypes above 0.001 frequency were also detected.

The TCR beta CDR3 regions underwent amplification from RNA transcripts. In the first round, RT-PCR was carried out with HTBI primers, and a multiplex PCR formed the second round. Using its own MiXCR run on the multiplex PCR reads, TCRdb lists one record per CDR3 protein. Here the sample spans 210,000 or so distinct CDR3 sequences, 25% to 30% being singletons. In the case of this clonotype: Its antigen is unknown.

Ophthalmopathy in the donors was of moderate-to-severe activity, with CAS ≥3, NOSPECS ≥4 and duration under 3 months. Researchers turned away patients with other autoimmune diseases, uncontrolled infections, pregnancy or lactation. Isolation of PBMCs was performed using about 9 ml of fresh peripheral blood. CDR1 and CDR2 from the germline V gene are SGHTA and FQGNSA. The V gene lost 6 bases and the J gene lost 6 bases, with 15 bases spanning the gap. The CDR3 contains 13 residues. This sequence originates from a man aged 50 to 60 with Graves' ophthalmopathy. Sequencing used peripheral blood. The V call is TRBV7-2, the J call TRBJ2-7; TRBD1 is a possible D gene (6 bases). CDR3 residues: CASRSDRLTEQYF. DNA of the CDR3: TGTGCCAGCAGGAGTGACAGGCTAACCGAGCAGTACTTC.